The rows below give T cell receptor beta chains drawn from one sample of a study of a mutant IDH1 vaccine in newly diagnosed glioma. The antigens for these receptors are not known. TCRdb's table, derived via immunoSEQ multiplex PCR, lists solely in-frame clones and lacks some. This sample has some 42,000 clones; 80% to 90% occur once, and the top ten carry roughly 1.8%. Sequenced material: PBMCs, taken from a glioma patient whose treatment included an IDH1 peptide vaccine. The receptors shown here come from a man between 40 and 49 years old with glioma. Each CDR3 is given with its conserved first and last residue. The order of the fields is V gene, J gene, CDR3 protein.

TRBV7-9	TRBJ1-2	CASSLVTSDRANYGYTF
TRBV7-2	TRBJ2-2	CASSNGIRAGNTGELFF
TRBV28	TRBJ2-2	CASKVLAGELFF
TRBV9	TRBJ2-7	CASSVDPARSSYEQYF
TRBV6-6	TRBJ2-1	CASSSPSVRSKDEQFF
TRBV6-6	TRBJ1-2	CASRTPSTLGSYTF
TRBV21-1	TRBJ1-1	CASPAAGPMSTEAFF
TRBV7-7	TRBJ2-7	CASSLADGQTYEQYF
TRBV10-3	TRBJ2-3	CAISDTSGRSDTQYF
TRBV19	TRBJ2-4	CATAGGDRNIQYF
TRBV13	TRBJ1-3	CASSLGHSWNTIYF
TRBV5-1	TRBJ2-3	CASSFGGEDTQYF
TRBV18	TRBJ1-2	CASSPGDNYGYTF
TRBV19	TRBJ2-3	CASMDTDTQYF
TRBV7-9	TRBJ1-5	CASSPRGQSENQPQHF
TRBV5-1	TRBJ2-7	CASTFGGLAGGEQYF
TRBV10-3	TRBJ1-1	CAISDGTGWGTEAFF
TRBV7-9	TRBJ2-1	CASSPQGGGANEQFF
TRBV6-6	TRBJ2-1	CASTLGTSGRQFF